This T cell receptor beta chain appears in the sequencing data of a study of control samples from healthy donors and cancer patients. The CDR3 has 13 residues. CDR1 KGHSH and CDR2 LQKENI come from the germline V gene. The V and J ends lost 6 bases and 8 bases, in that order; junction bases with no gene match: 10. Sequencing was performed with immunoSEQ multiplex PCR; in TCRdb, only in-frame clones are kept and a portion is missing. The data show 35,000 to 45,000 clones, 83% seen once. This TCR derives from a man in his sixties in good health. Sequences were obtained from blood. The chain recombines TRBV18 with TRBJ2-7; 7 bases match TRBD1. CDR3 nucleotides: TGTGCCAGCTCCCTGAAGACAGGGCAGCAGCAGTACTTC. Amino acids: CASSLKTGQQQYF.